The 26 T cell receptor beta chains below all came from one sample that was sequenced in a study of control samples from healthy donors and cancer patients. The repertoire was sequenced with immunoSEQ multiplex PCR; TCRdb's copy has only in-frame clones and lacks some. Of 150,000 or so clones listed, just under 95% were seen once; the top ten hold around 8%. The specimen was blood. These receptors were collected from a woman in her thirties or forties in good health.

The chain carries TRBV28 and TRBJ2-7; 7 bases fit TRBD1. The CDR3 extends over 16 amino acids. Trimming took 2 bases from V and 1 from J; bases not matched to a gene: 8. Germline values: CDR1 MDHEN, CDR2 SYDVKM. As DNA, the CDR3 is TGTGCCAGCAGTTTAGATAGGGACAGACCTTCCTACGAGCAGTACTTC. Encoded protein: CASSLDRDRPSYEQYF. Full variable domain (remainder filled in from reference TRBV28 and TRBJ2-7): DVKVTQSSRYLVKRTGEKVFLECVQDMDHENMFWYRQDPGLGLRLIYFSYDVKMKEKGDIPEGYSVSREKKERFSLILESASTNQTSMYLCASSLDRDRPSYEQYFGPGTRLTVT.

The rearrangement joins TRBV5-1 to TRBJ2-7; D remains ambiguous. The CDR3 runs to 13 residues. V shed 1 base and J shed 3 bases, with 8 bases lying between them. Germline CDR1 and CDR2: SGHRS and YFSETQ. CDR3 DNA sequence: TGCGCCAGCAGCTTGTCCTCGAGCTACGAGCAGTACTTC. It codes for CASSLSSSYEQYF.

This chain joins TRBV6-6 and TRBJ2-2; 7 bases agree with TRBD1. The CDR3 contains 15 residues. Per germline, CDR1 MNHNY and CDR2 SVGAGI (reference sequence). V shed 6 bases and J 4 bases; nucleotides not matched to a gene: 8. The CDR3 sequence is CASRPDRVRTGELFF. Here the CDR3 DNA reads TGTGCCAGCAGGCCCGACAGGGTACGCACCGGGGAGCTGTTTTTT.

V gene TRBV24-1 combines with J gene TRBJ2-2, with 9 bases identical to TRBD1. This CDR3 spans 16 amino acids. CDR1 is KGHDR, CDR2 SFDVKD, per germline. V shed 3 bases, J shed 6 bases, and the junction held 7 bases outside the gene matches. Written as DNA, the CDR3 is TGTGCCACCAGTGATGCCGGGACAGGGTATCCCGGGGAGCTGTTTTTT. Translating gives CATSDAGTGYPGELFF.

This clone was seen once. The chain combines TRBV10-3 with TRBJ1-6; weak D call: TRBD1 (6 bases). With 10 bases removed from V and 7 bases from J, the gap between germline ends came to 14 bases. Germline-derived CDR1 and CDR2 are ENHRY and SYGVKD. CDR3 length equals 13 residues. CDR3 region: CATTGEINSPLHF. CDR3 nucleotide sequence: TGTGCCACGACAGGCGAAATCAATTCACCCCTCCACTTT.

The chain recombines TRBV7-6 with TRBJ2-6; no definite D call. Germline values: CDR1 SGHVS, CDR2 FNYEAQ. There are 18 residues in the CDR3. Trimming stripped 3 bases from V and 0 bases from J, with 15 bases between. The CDR3: CASSFQPIGNSGANVLTF. CDR3 bases: TGTGCCAGCAGCTTCCAACCGATAGGAAACTCTGGGGCCAACGTCCTGACTTTC.

The chain has TRBV19 and TRBJ2-1; TRBD2 matches at 9 bases. This CDR3 comprises 15 residues. J was trimmed by 8 bases and V by 3 bases; bases with no gene match: 8. CDR1 and CDR2 from the germline V gene are LNHDA and SQIVND (reference sequence). The CDR3 DNA reads TGTGCCAGTAGTATTGCGGCGGGAGGGGGCGATGAGCAGTTCTTC. It yields the protein CASSIAAGGGDEQFF.

The chain couples TRBV7-2 to TRBJ1-1; D is perhaps TRBD1 (5 bases). This CDR3 spans 14 amino acids. From germline, CDR1 is SGHTA and CDR2 FQGNSA. V shed 3 bases and J shed 3 bases, with 11 bases lying between them. The CDR3 region has the DNA TGTGCCAGCAGCTTCGGCAGGGAGGACACTGAAGCTTTCTTT. Translation: CASSFGREDTEAFF. Full variable domain (missing parts from reference TRBV7-2 and TRBJ1-1): GAGVSQSPSNKVTEKGKDVELRCDPISGHTALYWYRQSLGQGLEFLIYFQGNSAPDKSGLPSDRFSAERTGGSVSTLTIQRTQQEDSAVYLCASSFGREDTEAFFGQGTRLTVV.

J is TRBJ2-3 and V is TRBV7-9; D unresolved. The V end was cut by 1 base, the J end by 0 bases, with 8 bases between. CDR1 and CDR2 from the germline V gene are SEHNR and FQNEAQ (reference sequence). The CDR3 extends over 15 amino acids. CDR3: CASSLDGRSTDTQYF. The CDR3 nucleotides are TGTGCCAGCAGCTTAGACGGACGTAGCACAGATACGCAGTATTTT.

The J gene is TRBJ2-7, the V gene TRBV12-3 or TRBV12-4, with D unclear. V was clipped by 3 bases and J by 5 bases, with 11 bases between them. The CDR3 is 13 residues long. Here the CDR3 reads CASSFLDRNEQYF. CDR3 DNA: TGTGCCAGCAGTTTCCTGGACCGCAACGAGCAGTACTTC.

The chain has TRBV4-2 and TRBJ1-1; the D is unclear. Germline V gene data show CDR1 as LGHNA and CDR2 as YNFKEQ. This CDR3 comprises 18 residues. The V end lost 0 bases, the J end lost 0 bases, and 17 bases lay between the germline ends. The CDR3 region is CASSQDSSAGEMNTEAFF. DNA of the CDR3: TGTGCCAGCAGCCAAGATAGCTCAGCCGGTGAAATGAACACTGAAGCTTTCTTT.

The chain is built from TRBV6-2 or TRBV6-3 and TRBJ1-5; 8 positions match TRBD1. The CDR3 consists of 13 residues. The V segment lost 5 bases and the J segment 10 bases; nucleotides outside the gene matches: 7. CDR1 MNHEY and CDR2 SVGEGT come from the germline V gene. CDR3 in amino acids: CASSRPDRAPQHF. For the CDR3, the DNA is TGTGCCAGCAGTCGCCCGGACAGGGCTCCCCAGCATTTT.

The chain joins TRBV5-1 to TRBJ2-3, with no clear D. The V gene's germline CDR1 is SGHRS and CDR2 YFSETQ. Trimming stripped 0 bases from V and 2 bases from J, with 10 bases between. This CDR3 region has 15 residues. Here the CDR3 reads CASSLGPATTDTQYF. The CDR3 coding sequence is TGCGCCAGCAGCTTGGGACCTGCTACCACAGATACGCAGTATTTT.

To note about this clone: Other DNA sequences from this sample encode an identical CDR3 as well. The rearrangement uses TRBV5-6 and TRBJ1-1; 8 bases match TRBD1. The ends lost 2 bases at V and 0 bases at J; junction bases unmatched: 9. From germline, CDR1 is SGHDT and CDR2 YYEEEE. The CDR3 length is 17 residues. Here the CDR3 reads CASSLDRGHLVNTEAFF. DNA for the CDR3: TGTGCCAGCAGCTTAGACAGGGGACACTTGGTGAACACTGAAGCTTTCTTT.

The V and J genes are TRBV19 and TRBJ1-2, with a tentative D call TRBD1 (5 bases). Per the germline V gene, CDR1 is LNHDA and CDR2 is SQIVND (reference sequence). The ends were cut back, 4 bases at V and 7 bases at J, with 10 bases in the middle. The CDR3 is 12 amino acids. The CDR3 reads CASSRTRAGYTF. The CDR3 DNA is TGTGCCAGTAGTAGAACCAGGGCTGGCTACACCTTC.

This clone was counted a single time. The chain has TRBV5-4 and TRBJ2-3; TRBD2 matches at 8 bases. V lost 2 bases to trimming and J lost 6 bases; unmatched junction nucleotides: 11. Germline V gene data show CDR1 as SGHNT and CDR2 as YYREEE (reference sequence). The CDR3 runs 16 residues. In DNA, the CDR3 is TGTGCCAGCAGCTTAGCGGCAGGGACTAGTTTGGATACGCAGTATTTT. It yields the protein CASSLAAGTSLDTQYF.

The chain is built from TRBV7-7 and TRBJ2-1; no definite D call. From germline, CDR1 is SSHAT and CDR2 FNYEAQ (reference sequence). The length of the CDR3 is 14 residues. Trimming removed 5 bases at V and 1 base at J, with 9 bases between. CDR3 DNA sequence: TGTGCCAGCAGCCAGCTAGGTTCCTACAATGAGCAGTTCTTC. It translates to CASSQLGSYNEQFF.

The chain couples TRBV3-1 (or the pseudogene TRBV3-2) to TRBJ1-1; no reliable D call. CDR1 and CDR2 (germline): LGHDT, YNNKEL (reference sequence). CDR3 size: 15 residues. V lost 0 bases and J 1 base, leaving 9 bases between the germline ends. This CDR3 is CASSQDGTKNTEAFF. The CDR3 DNA is TGTGCCAGCAGCCAAGATGGTACGAAGAACACTGAAGCTTTCTTT.

This chain uses TRBV6-5 with TRBJ1-3; weak D call: TRBD1 (5 bases). The CDR3 has 13 residues. The V end lost 0 bases, the J end lost 8 bases, and 8 bases lay between the germline ends. Germline V gene lookup returns CDR1 MNHEY and CDR2 SVGAGI. CDR3 residues: CASSYSRGYTIYF. The CDR3 DNA reads TGTGCCAGCAGTTACTCGAGGGGTTACACCATATATTTT.

V gene TRBV9 combines with J gene TRBJ1-3; D is ambiguous. The CDR3 loop spans 14 amino acids. Trimming took off 0 bases at V and 4 bases at J, with 8 bases between the two ends. Germline values: CDR1 SGDLS, CDR2 YYNGEE. As DNA, the CDR3 is TGTGCCAGCAGCGTAGTAGGGAACGGAAACACCATATATTTT. Protein sequence: CASSVVGNGNTIYF.

The chain recombines TRBV7-6 with TRBJ1-5; no clear D. This CDR3 contains 15 residues. V shed 3 bases and J shed 2 bases, with 11 bases lying between them. The germline V gene encodes CDR1 SGHVS and CDR2 FNYEAQ. CDR3 amino acids: CASSLEGRGNQPQHF. CDR3 DNA sequence: TGTGCCAGCAGCTTGGAAGGTCGGGGCAATCAGCCCCAGCATTTT.

The gene calls are TRBV10-3 and TRBJ2-3; 10 nucleotides match TRBD2. The CDR3 has 13 amino acids. Per germline, CDR1 ENHRY and CDR2 SYGVKD. V lost 9 bases to trimming and J lost 4 bases; unmatched junction nucleotides: 4. The CDR3 reads CAISGTSADTQYF. The DNA for the CDR3 is TGTGCCATTTCCGGGACTAGCGCAGATACGCAGTATTTT.

This chain uses TRBV6-2 or TRBV6-3 with TRBJ2-7; a weak D match, TRBD1 (5 bases). This CDR3 has 13 amino acids. V was shortened by 4 bases and J by 7 bases, with 14 bases between the two germline ends. Germline CDR1 and CDR2: MNHEY and SVGEGT. The CDR3, as DNA: TGTGCCAGCAGTTTAGACAGTTTGGGAGAGCAGTACTTC. Translating gives CASSLDSLGEQYF.

The chain carries TRBV9 and TRBJ1-1; TRBD1 matches at 7 bases. Trimming removed 4 bases from V and 0 bases from J; junction bases left unmatched: 3. CDR1 and CDR2 from the germline V gene are SGDLS and YYNGEE. There are 14 residues in the CDR3. The CDR3 loop is CASSLTGVNTEAFF. The CDR3 bases are TGTGCCAGCAGCTTAACAGGGGTGAACACTGAAGCTTTCTTT. Full variable domain (outside the CDR3, taken from reference TRBV9 and TRBJ1-1): DSGVTQTPKHLITATGQRVTLRCSPRSGDLSVYWYQQSLDQGLQFLIQYYNGEERAKGNILERFSAQQFPDLHSELNLSSLELGDSALYFCASSLTGVNTEAFFGQGTRLTVV.

The chain is built from TRBV25-1 and TRBJ1-3; D ambiguous. CDR3 length: 12 amino acids. The germline CDR1 and CDR2 sequences are MGHDK and SYGVNS. The ends were cut back, 5 bases at V and 4 bases at J, with 6 bases in the middle. CDR3 in DNA: TGTGCCAGCAGTCTCTCCGGAAACACCATATATTTT. Translation: CASSLSGNTIYF. Drawing the rest from reference TRBV25-1 and TRBJ1-3, the complete variable domain is EADIYQTPRYLVIGTGKKITLECSQTMGHDKMYWYQQDPGMELHLIHYSYGVNSTEKGDLSSESTVSRIRTEHFPLTLESARPSHTSQYLCASSLSGNTIYFGEGSWLTVV.

V gene TRBV7-6 combines with J gene TRBJ2-1; D uncertain. Trimming removed 6 bases at V and 9 bases at J, with 15 bases between. CDR1 and CDR2 (germline): SGHVS, FNYEAQ. The CDR3 sequence is 13 residues long. The CDR3 reads CASSPYSFAEQFF. In nucleotides, the CDR3 is TGTGCCAGCAGTCCATATAGTTTCGCTGAGCAGTTCTTC. The full variable domain, rest sourced from reference TRBV7-6 and TRBJ2-1, is GAGVSQSPRYKVTKRGQDVALRCDPISGHVSLYWYRQALGQGPEFLTYFNYEAQQDKSGLPNDRFSAERPEGSISTLTIQRTEQRDSAMYRCASSPYSFAEQFFGPGTRLTVL.